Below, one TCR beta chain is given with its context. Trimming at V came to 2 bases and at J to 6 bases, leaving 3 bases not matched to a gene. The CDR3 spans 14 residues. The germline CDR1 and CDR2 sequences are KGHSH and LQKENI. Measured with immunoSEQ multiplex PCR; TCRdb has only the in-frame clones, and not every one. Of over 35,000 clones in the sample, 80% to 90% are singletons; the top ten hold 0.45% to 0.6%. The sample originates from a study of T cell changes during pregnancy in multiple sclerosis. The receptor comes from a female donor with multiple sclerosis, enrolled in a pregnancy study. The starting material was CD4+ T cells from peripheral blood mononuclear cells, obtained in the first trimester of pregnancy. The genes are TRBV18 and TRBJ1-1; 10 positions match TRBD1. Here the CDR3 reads CASSPGTGVAEAFF. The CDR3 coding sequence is TGTGCCAGCTCACCAGGGACAGGGGTTGCTGAAGCTTTCTTT.